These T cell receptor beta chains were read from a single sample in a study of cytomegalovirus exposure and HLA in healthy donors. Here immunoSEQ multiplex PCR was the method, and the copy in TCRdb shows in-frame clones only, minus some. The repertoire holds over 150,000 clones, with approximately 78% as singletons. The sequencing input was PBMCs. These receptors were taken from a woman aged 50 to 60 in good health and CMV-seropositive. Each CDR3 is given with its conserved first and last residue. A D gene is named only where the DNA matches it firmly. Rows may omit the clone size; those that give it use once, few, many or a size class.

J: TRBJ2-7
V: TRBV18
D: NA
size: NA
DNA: TGTGCCAGCTCACCGAACTCACAGGGATCCGATAAGGTGTACTTC
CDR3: CASSPNSQGSDKVYF

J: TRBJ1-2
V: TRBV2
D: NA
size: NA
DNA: TGTGCCAGCAGATCCGGTACGGAGTCCTATGGCTACACCTTC
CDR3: CASRSGTESYGYTF

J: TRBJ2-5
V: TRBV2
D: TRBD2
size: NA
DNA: TGTGCCAGCAGGTCGGTTAGCGGGATCAAGCAGTACTTC
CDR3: CASRSVSGIKQYF

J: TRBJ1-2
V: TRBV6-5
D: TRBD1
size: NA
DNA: TGTGCCAGCAGTTACAGAGGACAGGTCGGAGATGGCTACACCTTC
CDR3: CASSYRGQVGDGYTF

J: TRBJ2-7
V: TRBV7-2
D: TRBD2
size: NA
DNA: TGTGCCAGCAGCTCCGTGGCGGGAGGGGACGAGCAGTACTTC
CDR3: CASSSVAGGDEQYF

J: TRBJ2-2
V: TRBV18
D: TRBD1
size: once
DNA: TGTGCCAGCTCACCACCTAAGGGGGCCACCGGGGAGCTGTTTTTT
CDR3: CASSPPKGATGELFF

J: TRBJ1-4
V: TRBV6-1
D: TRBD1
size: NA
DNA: TGTGCCAGCAGTTGGACAGGGACGCAAAATGAAAAACTGTTTTTT
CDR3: CASSWTGTQNEKLFF

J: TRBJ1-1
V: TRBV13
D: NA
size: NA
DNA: TGTGCCAGCAGCTCTGGGGGGGAGTACACTGAAGCTTTCTTT
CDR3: CASSSGGEYTEAFF

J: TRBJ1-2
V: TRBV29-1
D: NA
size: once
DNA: TGCAGCGTTGAAGGAGTACAGGGCTACTATGGCTACACCTTC
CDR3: CSVEGVQGYYGYTF

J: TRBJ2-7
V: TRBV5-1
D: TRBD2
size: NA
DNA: TGCGCCAGCAGCTTGGTGCTAGCGGATTGGGACTACGAGCAGTACTTC
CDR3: CASSLVLADWDYEQYF

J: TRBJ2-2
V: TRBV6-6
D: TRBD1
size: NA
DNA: TGTGCCAGCATTAGCACAGGGGGCACCGGGGAGCTGTTTTTT
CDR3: CASISTGGTGELFF

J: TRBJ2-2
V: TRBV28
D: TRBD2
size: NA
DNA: TGTGCCATTTCGACTAGCGCCGCGAACACCGGGGAGCTGTTTTTT
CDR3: CAISTSAANTGELFF

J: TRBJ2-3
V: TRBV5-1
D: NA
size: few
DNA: TGCGCCAGCAGCCTCGGTCACAGGGTAGGAGGCACAGATACGCAGTATTTT
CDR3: CASSLGHRVGGTDTQYF

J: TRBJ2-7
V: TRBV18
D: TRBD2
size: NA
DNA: TGTGCCAGCTCACCACTGGGACTAGCGGGTGCCTACGAGCAGTACTTC
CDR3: CASSPLGLAGAYEQYF

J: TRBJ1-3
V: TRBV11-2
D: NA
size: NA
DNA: TGTGCCAGCAGCCGTAGCGTCTCTGGAAACACCATATATTTT
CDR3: CASSRSVSGNTIYF

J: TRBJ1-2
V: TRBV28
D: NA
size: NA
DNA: TGTGCCAGCAGTGAGCTTCGTCGCCGTGGCGGGGACAACTATGGCTACACCTTC
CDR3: CASSELRRRGGDNYGYTF

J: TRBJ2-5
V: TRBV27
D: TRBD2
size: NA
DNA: TGTGCCAGCAGTGGACTAGACCAAGAGACCCAGTACTTC
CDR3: CASSGLDQETQYF

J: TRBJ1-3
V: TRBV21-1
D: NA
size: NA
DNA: TGTGCCAGCAGCAAACCTCGGGGAGACTCTGGAAACACCATATATTTT
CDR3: CASSKPRGDSGNTIYF

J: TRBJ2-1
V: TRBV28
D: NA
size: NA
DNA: TGTGCCAGCAGCCCCCCTGGGACTGACTTCAATGAGCAGTTCTTC
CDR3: CASSPPGTDFNEQFF

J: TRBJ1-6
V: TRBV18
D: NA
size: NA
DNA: TGTGCCAGCTCTCTCACAATAGCGGGACAAAATAATTCACCCCTCCACTTT
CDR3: CASSLTIAGQNNSPLHF

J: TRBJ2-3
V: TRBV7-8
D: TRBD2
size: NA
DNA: TGTGCCAGCAGCTTCGGGGTAGCGGGCACTAGCACAGATACGCAGTATTTT
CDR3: CASSFGVAGTSTDTQYF

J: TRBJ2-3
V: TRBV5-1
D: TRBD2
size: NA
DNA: TGCGCCAGCAGCTTGACGGGGGGGCAGGTAGATACGCAGTATTTT
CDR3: CASSLTGGQVDTQYF

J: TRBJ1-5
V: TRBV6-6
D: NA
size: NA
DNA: TGTGCCAGCAGTTACAGAGGGGGGGATAGCAATCAGCCCCAGCATTTT
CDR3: CASSYRGGDSNQPQHF

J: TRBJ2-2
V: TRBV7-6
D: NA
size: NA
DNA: TGTGCCAGCAGCCCCATGACAGGCCGCGCCGGGGAGCTGTTTTTT
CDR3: CASSPMTGRAGELFF

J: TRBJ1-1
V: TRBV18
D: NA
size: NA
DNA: TGTGCCAGCTCACCGGGGGGGGCGTATACTGAAGCTTTCTTT
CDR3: CASSPGGAYTEAFF

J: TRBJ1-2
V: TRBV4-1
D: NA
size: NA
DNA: TGCGCCAGCAGCCAAGACGAGGGTTCCTATGGCTACACCTTC
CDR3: CASSQDEGSYGYTF

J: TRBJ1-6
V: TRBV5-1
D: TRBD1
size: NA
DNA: TGCGCCAGCAGCGTGGGGACAGGGAGTAATTCACCCCTCCACTTT
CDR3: CASSVGTGSNSPLHF

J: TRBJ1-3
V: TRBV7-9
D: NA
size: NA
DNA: TGTGCCAGCAGCTTGGACAGCTCTGGAAACACCATATATTTT
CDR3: CASSLDSSGNTIYF

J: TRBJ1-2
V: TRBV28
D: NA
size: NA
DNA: TGTGCCAGCAGCTTGGCTGACTATGGCTACACCTTC
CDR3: CASSLADYGYTF

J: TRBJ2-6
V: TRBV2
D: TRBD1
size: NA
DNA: TGTGCCAGCAGTTTGGACAGGTCTGGGGCCAACGTCCTGACTTTC
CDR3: CASSLDRSGANVLTF

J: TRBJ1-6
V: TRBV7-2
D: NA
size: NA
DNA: TGTGCCAGCAGCCCCGGTTCGGGACAAAATAATTCACCCCTCCACTTT
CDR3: CASSPGSGQNNSPLHF

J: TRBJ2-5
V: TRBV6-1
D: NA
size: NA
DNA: TGTGCCAGCAGCGACAGGTGGTGGGAGACCCAGTACTTC
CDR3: CASSDRWWETQYF

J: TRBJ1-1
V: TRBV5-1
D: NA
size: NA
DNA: TGCGCCAGCAGCTTGGGGTCGGGTGGGGGCCAGGCTTTCTTT
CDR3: CASSLGSGGGQAFF

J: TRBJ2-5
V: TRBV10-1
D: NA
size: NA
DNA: TGCGCCAGCAGTGAGTCTGGAGGGGAGACCCAGTACTTC
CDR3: CASSESGGETQYF

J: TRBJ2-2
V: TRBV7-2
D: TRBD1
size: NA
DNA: TGTGCCAGCAGCTTAGCAAGAAACAGGGGAAACACCGGGGAGCTGTTTTTT
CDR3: CASSLARNRGNTGELFF

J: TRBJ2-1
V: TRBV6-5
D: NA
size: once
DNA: TGTGCCAGCAGTTACTTTCAGGGGTCGTACAATGAGCAGTTCTTC
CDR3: CASSYFQGSYNEQFF

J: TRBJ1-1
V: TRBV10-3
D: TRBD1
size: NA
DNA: TGTGCCGCGTCCGGGACAGGGGACACTGAAGCTTTCTTT
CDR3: CAASGTGDTEAFF

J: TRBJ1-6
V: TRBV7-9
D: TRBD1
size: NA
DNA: TGTGCCAGCAGCTTAGCCGACAGGGGGAATTCACCCCTCCACTTT
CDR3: CASSLADRGNSPLHF

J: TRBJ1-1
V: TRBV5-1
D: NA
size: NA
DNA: TGCGCCAGCAGCTGGACAGACATGAACACTGAAGCTTTCTTT
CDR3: CASSWTDMNTEAFF

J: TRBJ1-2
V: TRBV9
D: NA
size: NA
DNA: TGTGCCAGCCTCTCGACAGCTAACTATGGCTACACCTTC
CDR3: CASLSTANYGYTF

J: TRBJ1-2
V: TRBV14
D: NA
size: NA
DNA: TGTGCCAGCAGCCACGACACTAACTATGGCTACACCTTC
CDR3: CASSHDTNYGYTF

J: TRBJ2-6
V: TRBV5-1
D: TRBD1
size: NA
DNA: TGCGCCAGCAGCTTGACAGGGGGAAACTCTGGAGCCAACGGCCTGACTTTC
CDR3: CASSLTGGNSGANGLTF

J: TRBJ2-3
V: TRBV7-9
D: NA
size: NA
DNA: TGTGCCAGCAGCTTCGGGAGTGCGGGGGCCTTTACCACAGATACGCAGTATTTT
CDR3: CASSFGSAGAFTTDTQYF

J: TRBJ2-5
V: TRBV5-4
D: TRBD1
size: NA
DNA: TGTGCCAGCAGCCCCGCCAGACAGGGGGCGCTTAAGACCCAGTACTTC
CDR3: CASSPARQGALKTQYF

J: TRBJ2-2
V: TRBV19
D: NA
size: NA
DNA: TGTGCCAGTAGTATAGGAGGGAGCACCGGGGAGCTGTTTTTT
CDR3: CASSIGGSTGELFF

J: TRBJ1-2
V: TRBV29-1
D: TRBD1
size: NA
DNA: TGCAGCGTCCGGGGCAGGGGGCGCGACTATGGCTACACCTTC
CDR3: CSVRGRGRDYGYTF

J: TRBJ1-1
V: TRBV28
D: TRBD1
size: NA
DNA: TGTGCCAGCACCCGGACAGGGGTTAACACTGAAGCTTTCTTT
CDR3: CASTRTGVNTEAFF

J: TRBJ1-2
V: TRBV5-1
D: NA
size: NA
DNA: TGCGCCAGCAGCTTGGCCAGGGAAGGGGGCTACACCTTC
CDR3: CASSLAREGGYTF

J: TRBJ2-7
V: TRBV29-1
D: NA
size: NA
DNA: TGCAGCGTTGTGTTACCCGGGAGTTTGGACGAGCAGTACTTC
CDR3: CSVVLPGSLDEQYF